This TCR beta chain was captured by sequencing in a study of T cells after yellow fever vaccination (dated by TCRdb to between 2017 and 2020). In terms of the full investigation: The SMART-Seq v4 Ultra Low Input RNA kit was used to prepare libraries from fractions with low cell numbers. To follow T-cell clones before and after primary and booster YFV17D yellow fever vaccination, bulk TCR alpha and beta repertoires were sequenced over time. The cohort comprised two healthy male donors, one aged 18 to 30 and one aged 30 to 40 years. Bulk PBMC replicates and cell subsets were isolated from blood drawn at multiple timepoints before and after both primary and secondary immunization. Study-wide conclusions, independent of this receptor: The study included only two donors, which limits how far the findings can be generalized. FACS-sorted repertoires could contain abundant contaminating clonotypes from the bulk population, so computational filtering was required. Most clones expanded after primary vaccination were re-detected after the booster (about 96% of CD4 and approximately 85% of CD8), suggesting broad memory maintenance. Compared with the primary T-cell response, the secondary T-cell response was weaker but faster, peaking on day 5 rather than day 15. A small share of clonotypes occurred in both CD4 and CD8 compartments, likely arising from convergent recombination.

Including cysteine and phenylalanine, the CDR3 has 14 amino acids. The DNA shown is the 42-base CDR3, in frame from base 1. For CDR1 and CDR2, the germline V gene lists LGHNA and YNFKEQ. A distance of 16 bases separates the germline ends of V and J, which lose 8 bases and 5 bases respectively. Note on this clonotype: Its antigen is currently not known. This may arise from a read error, as a much more abundant clone is one base away.

TCR cDNA was synthesized by 5'RACE template switching, through which a universal primer site and unique molecular identifiers were introduced. cDNA synthesis was primed from both the TCR alpha and TCR beta constant segments. Libraries were amplified in two PCR steps, with sample barcodes and sequencing adapters added in the second step. Sequencing of the libraries was done on either Illumina HiSeq 2500 (2x100 bp) or NovaSeq (2x150 bp). The authors processed their data as follows. MIGEC handled demultiplexing of reads and collapsing into UMI consensus sequences, while MiXCR performed V(D)J alignment. Using edgeR on replicate PBMC samples, clonotypes were called vaccine-responding if FDR was below 0.01 and the log2 fold change was above 5 up to day 15. CD4 or CD8 identity was assigned to each bulk clonotype according to whether the clonotype was present at higher abundance in the sequenced CD4 repertoire or the sequenced CD8 repertoire. TCRdb trimmed the raw reads at Q25, called clones with MiXCR and kept productive beta chains. Entries are consolidated by CDR3 protein sequence, retaining the most common genes and DNA. Here the V and J calls rest on TCRdb's processing, not on the authors' analysis. The sample profile shows more than 250,000 distinct CDR3 sequences; around 7.3% of them were found once. The ten largest clonotypes hold 15% to 20% of the sample.

The treatment or condition tag for this specimen amounts to: live attenuated yellow fever vaccine strain. At each blood-draw timepoint, two biological replicates of bulk PBMCs were collected. A standard Ficoll-Paque protocol was used to isolate PBMCs from peripheral blood. TriZol was used to extract RNA from bulk PBMCs, from CD4 and CD8 fractions, and from dextramer-positive and dextramer-negative fractions. This clonotype was sampled from a man aged 18 to 30 who received the YFV17D yellow fever vaccine. Sequencing was performed on PBMCs, taken more than 35 days after the first yellow fever vaccination. Recombination connected TRBV4-2 to TRBJ2-1; no D gene call is confident. The DNA sequence is given as TGTGCCAGCGGCCCCGGGCTACGGCACAATGAGCAGTTCTTC. It translates as CASGPGLRHNEQFF.